A selection of T cell receptor beta chains follows, all from one sample in a study of CD8 T cells in Susac syndrome. From the immunoSEQ multiplex PCR reads, TCRdb called clonotypes with MiXCR, one entry per CDR3 protein. The data hold approximately 94,000 distinct CDR3 sequences, with 95% observed a single time. Material for sequencing was CD8+ T cells from PBMCs. These receptors came from a human donor with Susac syndrome. Both conserved end residues are part of each CDR3. A D gene is named only where the DNA matches it firmly. Where a row states a size, it is once, few, many or the class of an expanded clone; other rows omit it.

TRBJ2-5 . 18 TRBV28 . TGTGCCAGCAGTTTAGGAGGATGGGGGGGCCCGGACCAAGAGACCCAGTACTTC CASSLGGWGGPDQETQYF
TRBJ2-1 . 13 TRBV29-1 TRBD2 TGCAGCGTCGGTCCGGGACTACCCAATGAGCAGTTCTTC CSVGPGLPNEQFF
TRBJ1-2 few 13 TRBV5-6 . TGTGCCAGCAGCTCCCCCGGACGCTATGGCTACACCTTC CASSSPGRYGYTF
TRBJ2-5 . 16 TRBV3-1 . TGTGCCAGCAGCCAAGGCCAGGGGAAAATCCAAGAGACCCAGTACTTC CASSQGQGKIQETQYF
TRBJ2-2 . 16 TRBV15 . TGTGCCACCAGCAGTGGTTGGGCGGGGTACACCGGGGAGCTGTTTTTT CATSSGWAGYTGELFF
TRBJ1-6 . 15 TRBV25-1 . TGTGCCAGCAGTGACACTTCGTGGGGGAATTCACCCCTCCACTTT CASSDTSWGNSPLHF
TRBJ1-2 . 12 TRBV2 . TGTGCCAGCAGTGACGGGCCTCATGGCTACACCTTC CASSDGPHGYTF
TRBJ1-2 once 12 TRBV29-1 . TGCAGCGCCCCAATGAGGGGGGCTGGCTACACCTTC CSAPMRGAGYTF
TRBJ1-2 . 13 TRBV4-1 TRBD1 TGCGCCAGCAGCCAAGCAGGGGGCGATGGCTACACCTTC CASSQAGGDGYTF
TRBJ1-1 . 14 TRBV19 . TGTGCCAGTAGGCAGACGGCAAAGAACACTGAAGCTTTCTTT CASRQTAKNTEAFF
TRBJ1-6 . 15 TRBV4-1 . TGCGCCAGCAGCCAACGCCGGGACGGGAATTCACCCCTCCACTTT CASSQRRDGNSPLHF
TRBJ2-7 . 13 TRBV6-6 . TGTGCCAGCAGTTACGATCAGACGTACGAGCAGTACTTC CASSYDQTYEQYF
TRBJ1-4 . 14 TRBV5-4 . TGTGCCAGCAGCACCGGGACGGAGGACGAAAAACTGTTTTTT CASSTGTEDEKLFF
TRBJ2-2 . 15 TRBV3-1 TRBD2 TGTGCCAGCAGCCCCGGACTAGCGGCCGGCGGGGAGCTGTTTTTT CASSPGLAAGGELFF
TRBJ2-2 . 14 TRBV5-1 . TGCGCCAGCAGCGAGCCGAAGGGGGTCGGGGAGCTGTTTTTT CASSEPKGVGELFF
TRBJ2-2 . 17 TRBV12-3/TRBV12-4 TRBD2 TGTGCCAGCAGCAGAAGCCTTCCGGGACTAGCGTCCGGGGAGCTGTTTTTT CASSRSLPGLASGELFF
TRBJ2-2 . 13 TRBV3-1 . TGTGCCATATCGGGCGGCGGCACCGGGGAGCTGTTTTTT CAISGGGTGELFF
TRBJ2-3 . 14 TRBV6-4 . TGTGCCAGCAGTGAAACGGGAGCGGCAGATACGCAGTATTTT CASSETGAADTQYF
TRBJ2-7 once 15 TRBV4-1 TRBD1 TGCGCCAGCAGCCAAGACGGGACAGGGGCGGGCGAGCAGTACTTC CASSQDGTGAGEQYF
TRBJ2-5 . 10 TRBV28 . TGTGCTACCAATGGGGGGACCCAGTACTTC CATNGGTQYF
TRBJ2-7 . 17 TRBV12-3/TRBV12-4 TRBD2 TGTGCCAGCAGTTCCGGACTAGCGGGAGGTAGAGCCTACGAGCAGTACTTC CASSSGLAGGRAYEQYF
TRBJ2-1 . 14 TRBV29-1 TRBD1 TGCAGCGTCGGCGACAGGGGGGAAAACAATGAGCAGTTCTTC CSVGDRGENNEQFF
TRBJ1-1 . 12 TRBV27 . TGTGCCAGCAGAAACAGGGTCACTGAAGCTTTCTTT CASRNRVTEAFF
TRBJ2-7 . 15 TRBV7-9 TRBD2 TGTGCCAGCAGCCCCTCTAGCGGGAACTCCTACGAGCAGTACTTC CASSPSSGNSYEQYF
TRBJ1-1 . 17 TRBV18 . TGTGCCAGCTCACCACAATCGGCCTACAATGGGGGCACTGAAGCTTTCTTT CASSPQSAYNGGTEAFF
TRBJ1-1 . 14 TRBV7-8 TRBD1 TGTGCCAGCCACTCGACAGGGACGAACACTGAAGCTTTCTTT CASHSTGTNTEAFF
TRBJ2-1 once 15 TRBV28 TRBD2 TGTGCCAGCAGTTTTGGTCTAGCGGGAGAGAATGAGCAGTTCTTC CASSFGLAGENEQFF